This T cell receptor (beta chain) was recorded in a study of blood T cell repertoires in COVID-19. At the level of the study: The cDNA or gDNA used as material had been derived from T cells, B-cell-depleted T cells, or PBMCs.

Ages ranged from roughly 18 to 100 years, with residence in more than 20 US areas. Clinical history as reported by participants underpinned cohort assignment. Germline-derived CDR1 and CDR2 are SGHDT and YYEEEE. The CDR3 has 13 amino acids. Trimming removed 0 bases from V and 6 bases from J, with 7 bases in between. Source study methods: Nucleated cell number was recorded as an estimate derived from reference gene primer amplification. TCRdb's copy holds only in-frame clones and misses some; the assay was immunoSEQ multiplex PCR. The DNA was the basis for D and trimming; V, J and clone size are from that table. This table holds 350,000 to 450,000 clones, 80% to 90% found once.

This TCR was recovered from a man aged 25-45 years who had recovered from COVID-19. The genes are TRBV5-6 and TRBJ1-5; D gene ambiguous. What was sequenced was PBMCs or T cells enriched from blood (not recorded which). The CDR3 here is CASSLGVVQPQHF. The CDR3 DNA sequence: TGTGCCAGCAGCTTGGGAGTCGTTCAGCCCCAGCATTTT.